Following are 9 T cell receptor beta chains from one sample sequenced in a study of blood T cell repertoires in COVID-19 (dated by TCRdb to 2019 to 2021). Libraries came from the immunoSEQ multiplex PCR assay. TCRdb holds this immuneACCESS table with in-frame rearrangements only. Some clones are missing; in checked studies, unresolved V genes explain under half, and the rest has no known cause. For this sample there are about 150,000 clones; 80% to 90% appear just once. The top ten constitute roughly 8% of the sample. Sequenced sample: peripheral blood. These TCRs come from a human donor with acute or convalescent COVID-19. The donor label of this sample is uncertain.

The rearrangement uses TRBV19 and TRBJ1-2, with 8 bases fitting TRBD1. Germline V gene sequence: CDR1 LNHDA, CDR2 SQIVND (reference sequence). The J segment lost 8 bases and the V segment lost 5 bases, leaving 13 bases of the junction unmatched. This CDR3 has 15 amino acids. This chain's CDR3 is CASSSQGANNGGYTF. Written as DNA, the CDR3 is TGTGCCAGTAGTTCGCAGGGGGCGAACAACGGAGGCTACACCTTC.

The genes are TRBV9 and TRBJ1-3, with D hard to call. The V end lost 3 bases, the J end lost 9 bases, and 10 bases lay between the germline ends. Germline V CDR1 and CDR2: SGDLS, YYNGEE. The CDR3 is 12 residues long. In DNA form, the CDR3 reads TGTGCCAGCAGCGCCCTCGGTAGCACCATATATTTT. Translated: CASSALGSTIYF.

The chain links TRBV5-5 to TRBJ1-1; 9 bases agree with TRBD1. CDR1 is SGHKS, CDR2 YYEKEE, per germline (reference sequence). This CDR3 is built from 16 residues. V was clipped by 2 bases and J by 5 bases; unmatched bases: 10. The CDR3 region has the DNA TGTGCCAGCAGCTTATGGACAGGGGTATTCGGTACTGAAGCTTTCTTT. Protein sequence: CASSLWTGVFGTEAFF.

This rearrangement joins TRBV5-1 to TRBJ2-7; D is possibly TRBD1 (6 bases). Trimming stripped 4 bases from V and 2 bases from J, with 13 bases between. This CDR3 comprises 14 residues. Germline CDR1 SGHRS, CDR2 YFSETQ. The CDR3 spells CASSVGGGPYEQYF. The CDR3 DNA reads as TGCGCCAGCAGCGTCGGTGGGGGCCCCTACGAGCAGTACTTC.

The V gene is TRBV27, the J gene TRBJ1-5; TRBD1 matches 9 bases. The CDR3 is 16 residues long. The junction had 11 bases not matched to a gene; V was cut back by 5 bases and J by 6 bases. The germline CDR1 and CDR2 sequences are MNHEY and SMNVEV (reference sequence). DNA for the CDR3: TGTGCCAGCAGTCCTTTGGACAGGGGAGGGAGTCAGCCCCAGCATTTT. It translates to CASSPLDRGGSQPQHF.

This clone was picked up a small number of times. The chain couples TRBV19 to TRBJ2-3; possibly TRBD1 for D (6 bases). The CDR3 runs to 16 residues. Between the trimmed V and J ends, which lost 2 bases and 1 base, there was a span of 13 bases. Per germline, CDR1 LNHDA and CDR2 SQIVND (reference sequence). This CDR3 is CASSIRSGVRTDTQYF. CDR3 DNA sequence: TGTGCCAGTAGTATACGGTCAGGGGTCCGCACAGATACGCAGTATTTT.

The J gene is TRBJ2-2, the V gene TRBV6-5, with D unresolved. CDR3 size: 14 residues. Trimming stripped 6 bases from V and 0 bases from J, with 8 bases between. Germline lookup yields CDR1 MNHEY and CDR2 SVGAGI. For the CDR3, the DNA is TGTGCCAGCAGGCGGCAGACGAACACCGGGGAGCTGTTTTTT. Encoded protein: CASRRQTNTGELFF.

This rearrangement joins TRBV6-5 to TRBJ2-7; D call uncertain. The CDR3 sequence is 13 residues long. Germline-derived CDR1 and CDR2 are MNHEY and SVGAGI. With 3 bases removed from V and 3 bases from J, the gap between germline ends came to 9 bases. CDR3 in amino acids: CASSYGAGYEQYF. Here the CDR3 DNA reads TGTGCCAGCAGTTATGGTGCCGGCTACGAGCAGTACTTC.

The rearrangement joins TRBV19 to TRBJ2-2, with 8 bases fitting TRBD2. This CDR3 region has 16 residues. V lost 1 base to trimming and J lost 4 bases; unmatched junction nucleotides: 5. CDR1 and CDR2 (germline): LNHDA, SQIVND (reference sequence). The CDR3 region has the DNA TGTGCCAGTAGTATAGCTGGGACTAGTAGCACCGGGGAGCTGTTTTTT. Translation gives CASSIAGTSSTGELFF.